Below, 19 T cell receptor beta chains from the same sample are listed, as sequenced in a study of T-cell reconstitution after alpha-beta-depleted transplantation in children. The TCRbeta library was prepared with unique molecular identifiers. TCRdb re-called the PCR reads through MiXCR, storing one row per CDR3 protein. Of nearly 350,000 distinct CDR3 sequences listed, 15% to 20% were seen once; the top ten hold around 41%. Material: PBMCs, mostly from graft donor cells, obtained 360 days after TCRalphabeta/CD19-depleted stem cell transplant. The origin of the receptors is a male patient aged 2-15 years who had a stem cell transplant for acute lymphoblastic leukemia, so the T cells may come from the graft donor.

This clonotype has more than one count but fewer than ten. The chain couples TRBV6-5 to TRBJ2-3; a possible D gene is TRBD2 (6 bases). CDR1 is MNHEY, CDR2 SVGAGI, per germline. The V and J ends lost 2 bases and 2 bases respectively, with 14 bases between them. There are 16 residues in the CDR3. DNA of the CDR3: TGTGCCAGCAGTTACCTTAGCGGAGTTCACACAGATACGCAGTATTTT. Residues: CASSYLSGVHTDTQYF.

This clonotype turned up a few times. This CDR3 is CASSSRFPSYNEQFF. DNA for the CDR3: TGTGCCAGCAGCTCCAGGTTTCCCTCCTACAATGAGCAGTTCTTC. The V and J genes are TRBV7-2 and TRBJ2-1; D unclear. The V end was cut by 4 bases, the J end by 0 bases, with 10 bases between. Germline V gene sequence: CDR1 SGHTA, CDR2 FQGNSA. There are 15 residues in the CDR3.

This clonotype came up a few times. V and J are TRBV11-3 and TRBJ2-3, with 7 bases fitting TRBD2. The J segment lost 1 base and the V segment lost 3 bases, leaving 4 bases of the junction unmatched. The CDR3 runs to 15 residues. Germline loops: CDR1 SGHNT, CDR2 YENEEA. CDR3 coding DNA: TGTGCCAGCAGCTTGATGGCGGGAGGCACAGATACGCAGTATTTT. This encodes CASSLMAGGTDTQYF.

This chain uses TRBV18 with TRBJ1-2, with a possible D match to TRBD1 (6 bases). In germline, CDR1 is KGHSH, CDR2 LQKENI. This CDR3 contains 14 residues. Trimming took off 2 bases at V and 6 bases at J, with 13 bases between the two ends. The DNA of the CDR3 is TGTGCCAGCTCACCATCAGGCAGGGGAAATGGCTACACCTTC. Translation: CASSPSGRGNGYTF.

CDR3 sequence: CASCHGPQETQYF. The DNA of the CDR3 is TGTGCCAGCTGCCATGGCCCGCAAGAGACCCAGTACTTC. The chain uses TRBV6-6 and TRBJ2-5; D is unresolved. Trimming removed 8 bases at V and 2 bases at J, with 12 bases between. The CDR3 extends over 13 amino acids. From germline, CDR1 is MNHNY and CDR2 SVGAGI (reference sequence).

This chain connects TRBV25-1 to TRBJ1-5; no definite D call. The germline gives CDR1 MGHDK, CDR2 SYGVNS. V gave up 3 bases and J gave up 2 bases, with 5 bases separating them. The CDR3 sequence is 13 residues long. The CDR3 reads CASSEVGNQPQHF. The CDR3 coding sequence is TGTGCCAGCAGTGAGGTGGGCAATCAGCCCCAGCATTTT.

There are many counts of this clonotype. The CDR3 DNA reads as TGTGCCAGCAGTCAACAGGGGATGAGAGATCAGCCCCAGCATTTT. It specifies CASSQQGMRDQPQHF. The chain combines TRBV12-3 or TRBV12-4 with TRBJ1-5; 7 bases agree with TRBD1. The V segment lost 5 bases and the J segment 5 bases; nucleotides outside the gene matches: 9. The CDR3 runs to 15 residues.

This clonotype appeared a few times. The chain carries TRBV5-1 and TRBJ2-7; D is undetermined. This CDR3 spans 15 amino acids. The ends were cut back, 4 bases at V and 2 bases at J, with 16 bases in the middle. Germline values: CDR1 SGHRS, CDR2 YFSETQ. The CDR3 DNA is TGCGCCAGCAGCCCATACGAGACTCAGACCTACGAGCAGTACTTC. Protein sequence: CASSPYETQTYEQYF. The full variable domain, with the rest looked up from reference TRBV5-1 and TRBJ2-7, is KAGVTQTPRYLIKTRGQQVTLSCSPISGHRSVSWYQQTPGQGLQFLFEYFSETQRNKGNFPGRFSGRQFSNSRSEMNVSTLELGDSALYLCASSPYETQTYEQYFGPGTRLTVT.

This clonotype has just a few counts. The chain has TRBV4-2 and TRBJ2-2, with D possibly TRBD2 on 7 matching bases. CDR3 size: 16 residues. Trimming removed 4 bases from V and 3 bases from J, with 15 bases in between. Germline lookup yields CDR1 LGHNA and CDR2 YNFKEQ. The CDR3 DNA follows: TGTGCCAGCAGCCCCGGAGGGGGAGGGCACACCGGGGAGCTGTTTTTT. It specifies CASSPGGGGHTGELFF.

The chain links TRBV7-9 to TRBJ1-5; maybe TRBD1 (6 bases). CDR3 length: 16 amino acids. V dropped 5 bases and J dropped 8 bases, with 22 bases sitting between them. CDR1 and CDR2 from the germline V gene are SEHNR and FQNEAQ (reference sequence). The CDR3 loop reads CASSLAGGARSKPQHF. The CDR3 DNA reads TGTGCCAGCAGCCTTGCGGGGGGGGCCCGAAGTAAGCCCCAGCATTTT.

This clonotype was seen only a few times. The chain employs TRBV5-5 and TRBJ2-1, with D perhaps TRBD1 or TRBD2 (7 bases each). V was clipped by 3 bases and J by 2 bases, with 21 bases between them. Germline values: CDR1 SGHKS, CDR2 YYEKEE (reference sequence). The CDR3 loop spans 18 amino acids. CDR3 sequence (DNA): TGTGCCAGCAGCTCCTTGCCTATCAGGGGGGGCGCCTACAATGAGCAGTTCTTC. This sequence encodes CASSSLPIRGGAYNEQFF.

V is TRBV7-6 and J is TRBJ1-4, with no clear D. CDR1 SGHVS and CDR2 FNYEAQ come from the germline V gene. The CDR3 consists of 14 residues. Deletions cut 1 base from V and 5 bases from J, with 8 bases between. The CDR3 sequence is CASSLEGPNEKLFF. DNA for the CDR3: TGTGCCAGCAGCTTAGAGGGTCCCAATGAAAAACTGTTTTTT.

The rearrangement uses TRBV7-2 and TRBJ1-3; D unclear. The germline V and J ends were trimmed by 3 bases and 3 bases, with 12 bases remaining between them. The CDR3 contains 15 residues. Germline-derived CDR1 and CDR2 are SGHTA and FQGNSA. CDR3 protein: CASSFSSGVGNTIYF. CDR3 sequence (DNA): TGTGCCAGCAGCTTCTCTTCGGGAGTTGGAAACACCATATATTTT.

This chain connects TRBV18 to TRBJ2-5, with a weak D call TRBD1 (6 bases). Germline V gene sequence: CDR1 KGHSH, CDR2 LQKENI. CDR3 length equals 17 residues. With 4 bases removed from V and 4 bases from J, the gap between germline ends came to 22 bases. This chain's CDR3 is CASSRLGAVVGRETQYF. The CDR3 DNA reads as TGTGCCAGCTCACGTTTGGGGGCCGTCGTGGGGCGAGAGACCCAGTACTTC.

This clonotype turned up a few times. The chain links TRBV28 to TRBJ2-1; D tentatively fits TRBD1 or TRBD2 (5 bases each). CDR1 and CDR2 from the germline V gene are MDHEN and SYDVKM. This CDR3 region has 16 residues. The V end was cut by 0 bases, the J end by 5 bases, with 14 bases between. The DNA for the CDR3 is TGTGCCAGCAGTTTATGGGAGGCGTTCAGGGACAATGAGCAGTTCTTC. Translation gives CASSLWEAFRDNEQFF. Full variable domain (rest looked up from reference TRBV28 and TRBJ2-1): DVKVTQSSRYLVKRTGEKVFLECVQDMDHENMFWYRQDPGLGLRLIYFSYDVKMKEKGDIPEGYSVSREKKERFSLILESASTNQTSMYLCASSLWEAFRDNEQFFGPGTRLTVL.

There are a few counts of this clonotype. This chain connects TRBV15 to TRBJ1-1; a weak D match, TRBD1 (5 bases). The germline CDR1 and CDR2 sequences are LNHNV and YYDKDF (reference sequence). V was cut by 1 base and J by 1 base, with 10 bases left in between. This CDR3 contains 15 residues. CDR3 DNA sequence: TGTGCCACCAGCAGAGGGGAGGGGTCGAACACTGAAGCTTTCTTT. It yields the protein CATSRGEGSNTEAFF.

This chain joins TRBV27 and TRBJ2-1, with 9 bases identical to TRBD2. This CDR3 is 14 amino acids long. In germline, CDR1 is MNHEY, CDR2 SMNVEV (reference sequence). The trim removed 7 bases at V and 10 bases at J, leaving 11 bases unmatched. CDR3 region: CASKILPLAGEQFF. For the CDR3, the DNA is TGTGCCAGCAAAATCCTGCCTCTAGCGGGAGAGCAGTTCTTC.

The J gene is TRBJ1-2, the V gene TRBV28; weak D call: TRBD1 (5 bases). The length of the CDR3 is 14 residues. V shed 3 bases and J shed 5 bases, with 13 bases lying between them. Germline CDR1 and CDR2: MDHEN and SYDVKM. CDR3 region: CASSFSGTGYGYTF. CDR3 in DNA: TGTGCCAGCAGTTTTTCCGGGACGGGATATGGCTACACCTTC.

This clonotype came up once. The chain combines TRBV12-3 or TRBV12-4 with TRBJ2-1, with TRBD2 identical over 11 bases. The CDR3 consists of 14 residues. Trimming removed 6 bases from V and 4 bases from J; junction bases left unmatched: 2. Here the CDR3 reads CASRGLAAYNEQFF. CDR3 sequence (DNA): TGTGCCAGCAGGGGACTAGCGGCATACAATGAGCAGTTCTTC.